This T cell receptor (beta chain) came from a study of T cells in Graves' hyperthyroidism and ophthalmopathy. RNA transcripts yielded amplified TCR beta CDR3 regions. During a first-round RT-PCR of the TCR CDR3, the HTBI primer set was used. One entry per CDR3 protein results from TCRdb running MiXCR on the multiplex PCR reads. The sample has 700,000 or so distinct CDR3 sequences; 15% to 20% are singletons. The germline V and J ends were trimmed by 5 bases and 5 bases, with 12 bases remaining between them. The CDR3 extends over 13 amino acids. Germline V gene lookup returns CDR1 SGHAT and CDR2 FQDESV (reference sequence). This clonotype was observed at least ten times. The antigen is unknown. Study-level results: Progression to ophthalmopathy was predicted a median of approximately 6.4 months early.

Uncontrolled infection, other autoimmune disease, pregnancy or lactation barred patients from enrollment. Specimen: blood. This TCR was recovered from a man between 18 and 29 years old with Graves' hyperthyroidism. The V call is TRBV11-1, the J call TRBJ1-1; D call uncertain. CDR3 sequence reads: CASSTTPGTEAFF. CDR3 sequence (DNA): TGTGCCAGCAGCACCACCCCTGGAACTGAAGCTTTCTTT.